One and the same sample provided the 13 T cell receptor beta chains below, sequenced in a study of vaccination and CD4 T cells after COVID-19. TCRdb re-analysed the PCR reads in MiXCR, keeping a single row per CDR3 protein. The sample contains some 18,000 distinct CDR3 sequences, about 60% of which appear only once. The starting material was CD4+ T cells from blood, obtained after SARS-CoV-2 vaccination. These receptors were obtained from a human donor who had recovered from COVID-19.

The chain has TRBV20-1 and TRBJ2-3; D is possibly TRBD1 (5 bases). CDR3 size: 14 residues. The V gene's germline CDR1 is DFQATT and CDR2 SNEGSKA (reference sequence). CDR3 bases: TGCACCAAAAAGGCACAGGAGAGCACAGATACGCAGTATTTT. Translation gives CTKKAQESTDTQYF.

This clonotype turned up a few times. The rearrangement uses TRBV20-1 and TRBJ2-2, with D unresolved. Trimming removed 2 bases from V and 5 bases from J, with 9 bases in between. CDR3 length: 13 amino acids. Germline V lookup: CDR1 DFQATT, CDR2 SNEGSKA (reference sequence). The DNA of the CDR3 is TGCAGTGCTAGACCCAGGCGAACCGGGGAGCTGTTTTTT. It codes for CSARPRRTGELFF.

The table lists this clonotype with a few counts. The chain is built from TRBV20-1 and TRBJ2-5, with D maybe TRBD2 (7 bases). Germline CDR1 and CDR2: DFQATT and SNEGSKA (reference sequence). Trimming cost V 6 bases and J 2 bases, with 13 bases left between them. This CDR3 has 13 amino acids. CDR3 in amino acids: CSAAGQTQETQYF. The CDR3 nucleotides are TGCAGTGCAGCGGGACAAACACAAGAGACCCAGTACTTC.

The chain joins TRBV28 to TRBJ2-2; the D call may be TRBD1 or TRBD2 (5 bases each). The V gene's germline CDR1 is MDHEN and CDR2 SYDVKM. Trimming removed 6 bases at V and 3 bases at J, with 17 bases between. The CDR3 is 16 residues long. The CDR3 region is CASRPGFGEYTGELFF. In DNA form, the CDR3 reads TGTGCCAGCAGACCAGGGTTCGGGGAGTACACCGGGGAGCTGTTTTTT.

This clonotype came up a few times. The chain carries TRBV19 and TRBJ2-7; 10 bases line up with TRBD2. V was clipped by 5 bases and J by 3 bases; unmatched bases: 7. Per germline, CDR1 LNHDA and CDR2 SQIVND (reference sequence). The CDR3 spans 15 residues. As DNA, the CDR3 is TGTGCCAGTAGTGCCAGCAGCGGGAGGGTCTACGAGCAGTACTTC. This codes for CASSASSGRVYEQYF.

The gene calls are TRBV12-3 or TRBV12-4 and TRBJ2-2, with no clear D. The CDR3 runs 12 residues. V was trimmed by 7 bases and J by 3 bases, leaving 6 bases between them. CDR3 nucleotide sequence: TGTGCCAGCACCAGGTACACCGGGGAGCTGTTTTTT. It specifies CASTRYTGELFF.

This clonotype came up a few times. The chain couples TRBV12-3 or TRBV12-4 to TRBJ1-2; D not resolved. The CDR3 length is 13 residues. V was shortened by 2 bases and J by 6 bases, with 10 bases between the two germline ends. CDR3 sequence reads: CASSLSRRDGYTF. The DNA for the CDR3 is TGTGCCAGCAGTTTAAGTCGGCGGGATGGCTACACCTTC.

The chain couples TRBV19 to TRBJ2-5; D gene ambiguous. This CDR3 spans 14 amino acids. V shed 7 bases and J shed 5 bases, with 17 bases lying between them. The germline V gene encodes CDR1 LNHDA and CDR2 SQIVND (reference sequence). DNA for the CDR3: TGTGCCAGTACTCCGGCCCTCGGATTGGAGACCCAGTACTTC. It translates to CASTPALGLETQYF.

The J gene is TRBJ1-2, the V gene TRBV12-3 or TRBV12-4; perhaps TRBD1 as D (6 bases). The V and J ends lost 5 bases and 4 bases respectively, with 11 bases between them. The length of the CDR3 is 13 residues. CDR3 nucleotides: TGTGCCAGCAGTCCGGGGGGCTTCTATGGCTACACCTTC. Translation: CASSPGGFYGYTF.

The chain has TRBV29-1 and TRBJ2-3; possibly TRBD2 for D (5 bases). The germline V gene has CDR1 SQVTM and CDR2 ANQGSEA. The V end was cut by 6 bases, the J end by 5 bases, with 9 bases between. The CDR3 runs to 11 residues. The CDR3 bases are TGCAGCGTGTACACTAGAGATACGCAGTATTTT. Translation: CSVYTRDTQYF.

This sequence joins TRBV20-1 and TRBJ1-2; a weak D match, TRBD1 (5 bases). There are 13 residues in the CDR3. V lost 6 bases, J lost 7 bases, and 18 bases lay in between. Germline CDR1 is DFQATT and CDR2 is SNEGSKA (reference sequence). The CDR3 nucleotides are TGCAGTGCCCCAGGGTCCAACGGCGGTGGCTACACCTTC. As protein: CSAPGSNGGGYTF.

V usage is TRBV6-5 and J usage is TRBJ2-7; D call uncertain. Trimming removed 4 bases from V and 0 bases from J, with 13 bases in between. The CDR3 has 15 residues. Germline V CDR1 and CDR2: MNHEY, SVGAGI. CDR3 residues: CASSLGPWDSYEQYF. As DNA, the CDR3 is TGTGCCAGCAGTTTAGGGCCTTGGGACTCCTACGAGCAGTACTTC.

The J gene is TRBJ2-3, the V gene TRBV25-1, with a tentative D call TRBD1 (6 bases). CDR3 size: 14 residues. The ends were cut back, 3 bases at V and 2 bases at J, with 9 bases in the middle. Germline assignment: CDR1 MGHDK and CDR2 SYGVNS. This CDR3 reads CASSDDRSTDTQYF. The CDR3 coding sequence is TGTGCCAGCAGTGATGACAGGTCCACAGATACGCAGTATTTT.